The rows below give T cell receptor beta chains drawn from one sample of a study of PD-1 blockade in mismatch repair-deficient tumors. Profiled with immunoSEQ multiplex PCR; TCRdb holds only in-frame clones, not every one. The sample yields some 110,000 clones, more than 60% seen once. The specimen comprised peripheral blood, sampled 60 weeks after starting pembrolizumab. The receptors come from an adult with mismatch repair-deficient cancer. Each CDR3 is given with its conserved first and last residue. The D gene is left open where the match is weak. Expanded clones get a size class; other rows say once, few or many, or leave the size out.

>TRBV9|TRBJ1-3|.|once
CASSVKDSGNTIYF
TGTGCCAGCAGCGTCAAGGACTCTGGAAACACCATATATTTT
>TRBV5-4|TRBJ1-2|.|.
CASSYSGEYGYTF
TGTGCCAGCAGCTACTCAGGAGAGTATGGCTACACCTTC
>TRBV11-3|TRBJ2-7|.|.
CASSSRRGASYEQYF
TGTGCCAGCAGCTCCCGCAGGGGGGCGTCCTACGAGCAGTACTTC
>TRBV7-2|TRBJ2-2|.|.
CASSPQRMNTGELFF
TGTGCCAGCAGCCCCCAGCGAATGAACACCGGGGAGCTGTTTTTT
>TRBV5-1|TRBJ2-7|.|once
CASSLQKRAGTEQYF
TGCGCCAGCAGCTTGCAGAAAAGAGCCGGGACAGAGCAGTACTTC
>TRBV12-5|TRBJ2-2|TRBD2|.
CASGLVRLPGLAGTNTGELFF
TGTGCTAGTGGTTTGGTCCGACTCCCTGGACTAGCGGGGACGAACACCGGGGAGCTGTTTTTT
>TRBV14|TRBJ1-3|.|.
CASSQEVWGNTIYF
TGTGCCAGCAGCCAAGAGGTCTGGGGAAACACCATATATTTT
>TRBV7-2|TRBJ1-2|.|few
CASSARDSRGYTF
TGTGCCAGCAGCGCAAGGGACTCAAGGGGCTACACCTTC
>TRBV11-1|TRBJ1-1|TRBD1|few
CASSPRDRRNTEAFF
TGTGCCAGCAGCCCACGGGACAGGAGGAACACTGAAGCTTTCTTT
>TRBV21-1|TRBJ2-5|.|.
CASSKRGGRSQETQYF
TGTGCCAGCAGCAAACGGGGGGGCCGAAGCCAAGAGACCCAGTACTTC
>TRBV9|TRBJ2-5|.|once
CASSVDGTAGETQYF
TGTGCCAGCAGCGTAGATGGGACTGCTGGAGAGACCCAGTACTTC